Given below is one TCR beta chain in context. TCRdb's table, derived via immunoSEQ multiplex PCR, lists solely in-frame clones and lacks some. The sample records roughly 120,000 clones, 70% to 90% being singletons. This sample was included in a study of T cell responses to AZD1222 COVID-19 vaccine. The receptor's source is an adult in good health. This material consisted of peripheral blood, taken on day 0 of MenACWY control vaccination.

This chain's CDR3 is CASSPGLGAYNEQFF. Written as DNA, the CDR3 is TGCGCCAGCAGCCCGGGACTAGGGGCCTACAATGAGCAGTTCTTC. The chain links TRBV4-3 to TRBJ2-1; TRBD2 aligns across 8 bases. Germline V gene lookup returns CDR1 LGHNA and CDR2 YSLEER. The CDR3 consists of 15 residues. Germline trimming cut 4 bases from V and 2 bases from J; bases unmatched to any gene: 4.